Presented here are 9 T cell receptor beta chains from one specimen sequenced in a study of blood T cell repertoires in COVID-19 (TCRdb year 2020). Libraries were constructed by the immunoSEQ multiplex PCR assay. TCRdb's version of the immuneACCESS table is confined to in-frame rearrangements and falls short of the full clone set. An unresolved V gene accounts for under half of the shortfall where checked; the remainder is of unknown origin. Within this sample are around 130,000 clones, with roughly 84% of them counted one time only. The ten biggest clones cover under 4% of the sample. Source material: PBMCs or T cells enriched from blood (not recorded which). These receptor sequences come from a woman in her twenties or thirties who had recovered from COVID-19.

V usage is TRBV4-1 and J usage is TRBJ2-6; 9 nucleotides agree with TRBD1. The CDR3 is 16 amino acids. Germline lookup yields CDR1 MGHRA and CDR2 YSYEKL. Trimming cost V 3 bases and J 3 bases; bases outside gene matches: 3. The CDR3: CASSQGQGNGANVLTF. The CDR3, as DNA: TGCGCCAGCAGCCAGGGACAGGGTAATGGGGCCAACGTCCTGACTTTC.

The CDR3 DNA is TGTGCCAGCAGCCCCCGCAAGGGAGGAGTGGAGACCCAGTACTTC. Amino acids: CASSPRKGGVETQYF. The J gene is TRBJ2-5, the V gene TRBV3-1 (or the pseudogene TRBV3-2); D may be TRBD2 (6 bases). Germline V gene lookup returns CDR1 LGHDT and CDR2 YNNKEL (reference sequence). The CDR3 extends over 15 amino acids. Trimming removed 4 bases from V and 5 bases from J, with 17 bases in between.

This clone has a handful of counts. V gene TRBV4-2 combines with J gene TRBJ2-5; the D gene is possibly TRBD1 (5 bases). Between the trimmed V and J ends, which lost 0 bases and 1 base, there was a span of 6 bases. The germline CDR1 and CDR2 sequences are LGHNA and YNFKEQ. This CDR3 is 14 amino acids long. For the CDR3, the DNA is TGTGCCAGCAGCCAAGACAGGGCCCAAGAGACCCAGTACTTC. Translation: CASSQDRAQETQYF.

This chain connects TRBV19 to TRBJ2-5; 7 nucleotides align to TRBD2. Germline CDR1 is LNHDA and CDR2 is SQIVND (reference sequence). V shed 5 bases and J 5 bases; nucleotides not matched to a gene: 8. This CDR3 is 14 amino acids long. As DNA, the CDR3 is TGTGCCAGTAGTCCGTTCGGGGGAGGGGAGACCCAGTACTTC. Translating gives CASSPFGGGETQYF.

The chain links TRBV18 to TRBJ1-4; TRBD1 is a possible D gene (6 bases). CDR3 length: 15 residues. Germline values: CDR1 KGHSH, CDR2 LQKENI. Trimming cost V 3 bases and J 8 bases, with 16 bases left between them. Written as DNA, the CDR3 is TGTGCCAGCTCACCCCGACAGGACGCAAGGGAAAAACTGTTTTTT. The encoded protein is CASSPRQDAREKLFF.

The V gene is TRBV7-6, the J gene TRBJ1-2; D is unresolved. Germline CDR1 SGHVS, CDR2 FNYEAQ. Between the trimmed V and J ends, which lost 1 base and 2 bases, there was a span of 5 bases. CDR3 size: 13 residues. The CDR3 bases are TGTGCCAGCAGCTTAGGCAGGAACTATGGCTACACCTTC. As protein: CASSLGRNYGYTF. The variable domain in full, with the rest retrieved from reference TRBV7-6 and TRBJ1-2, is GAGVSQSPRYKVTKRGQDVALRCDPISGHVSLYWYRQALGQGPEFLTYFNYEAQQDKSGLPNDRFSAERPEGSISTLTIQRTEQRDSAMYRCASSLGRNYGYTFGSGTRLTVV.

V usage is TRBV4-2 and J usage is TRBJ2-1; 8 nucleotides match TRBD2. The CDR3 runs to 19 residues. Germline CDR1 reads LGHNA; CDR2 reads YNFKEQ. Trimming at V came to 3 bases and at J to 2 bases, leaving 15 bases not matched to a gene. The CDR3 loop is CASSQAPGLGGGTYNEQFF. The CDR3 DNA is TGTGCCAGCAGCCAGGCCCCGGGACTAGGAGGAGGAACCTACAATGAGCAGTTCTTC.

This chain connects TRBV10-3 to TRBJ1-2, with 9 nucleotides matching TRBD1. This CDR3 region has 14 residues. Germline CDR1 ENHRY, CDR2 SYGVKD. V shed 6 bases, J shed 6 bases, and the junction held 8 bases outside the gene matches. The CDR3 nucleotides are TGTGCCATCAGGACAACAGGGGGCGGCAATGGCTACACCTTC. As protein: CAIRTTGGGNGYTF.

This clone was recorded many times. V and J are TRBV2 and TRBJ1-2, with D possibly TRBD1 on 5 matching bases. V shed 7 bases and J shed 1 base, with 13 bases lying between them. CDR1 and CDR2 (germline): SNHLY, FYNNEI. The CDR3 runs 14 residues. In DNA, the CDR3 is TGTGCCAGCACGAAAGGGGCAAATAACTATGGCTACACCTTC. It yields the protein CASTKGANNYGYTF.